This T cell receptor (beta chain) was obtained from a study of blood T cell repertoires in COVID-19. The protocol was immunoSEQ multiplex PCR, while the TCRdb copy is restricted to in-frame clones and leaves out a portion. The sample has some 250,000 clones, 75% to 90% seen once. The CDR3 runs 14 residues. Per germline, CDR1 LNHDA and CDR2 SQIVND (reference sequence). Comments on this clone: Mismatch with germline at one junction end may stem from a read error.

This sequence originates from a man younger than 40 with active or convalescent COVID-19. This chain connects TRBV19 to TRBJ1-2; TRBD1 might be the D (5 bases). The specimen was peripheral blood. The CDR3 loop reads CASSGHHIAGPSVF. The CDR3 nucleotides read TGTGCCAGTTCAGGGCATCATATAGCCGGGCCGTCGGTCTTC.